This TCR beta chain originates from a study of blood T cells in healthy people across ages. As for the study in general: Per two T cells, template switching captured roughly one barcoded beta molecule.

Germline assignment: CDR1 LGHNA and CDR2 YNFKEQ. The CDR3 has 16 amino acids. Trimming took 3 bases from V and 5 from J; bases not matched to a gene: 10. Overall study findings and caveats: Long-lived and aged donors differed, with more naive CD4+ cells and higher diversity in the long-lived. From one million sequenced T cells, diversity estimates were lower bounds. The fall in TCR beta diversity per million T cells was roughly linear with age.

Alongside a J-beta primer mix, a sample-barcoded 5' primer served in a second PCR lasting roughly 6 to 11 cycles. In TCRdb, the 5' RACE reads were re-called with MiXCR into one record per CDR3 protein. The table has some 750,000 distinct CDR3 sequences, over 20% seen once. This clonotype was counted only a few times. Antigen: not known. The chain recombines TRBV4-2 with TRBJ2-7, with 10 bases fitting TRBD2. This TCR was sampled from a man aged 70-80 years in good health. The sequenced material came from blood. CDR3 coding DNA: TGTGCCAGCAGCCAGGAGCTAGCGGGGGCCCTAAACGAGCAGTACTTC. Translation gives CASSQELAGALNEQYF.